Presented here are 20 T cell receptor beta chains from one specimen sequenced in a study of T-cell reconstitution after alpha-beta-depleted transplantation in children. Unique molecular identifiers featured in how the TCRbeta library was prepared. TCRdb re-derived calls from the PCR reads in MiXCR, one entry per CDR3 protein. The sample gives about 300,000 distinct CDR3 sequences, about 9.4% of which show up once; around 7.6% is in the top ten. This material consisted of PBMCs, taken before TCRalphabeta/CD19-depleted stem cell transplant. The origin of the receptors is a boy younger than two with acute myeloid leukemia, due to receive a stem cell transplant.

This clonotype was seen ten or more times. The V call is TRBV27, the J call TRBJ2-5; D might be TRBD2 (5 bases). The CDR3 covers 11 residues. Looked up from germline, CDR1 is MNHEY and CDR2 is SMNVEV (reference sequence). V was shortened by 4 bases and J by 5 bases, with 5 bases between the two germline ends. Written as DNA, the CDR3 is TGTGCCAGCAGTTCGGGGGAGACCCAGTACTTC. It translates to CASSSGETQYF.

This clonotype has a count of ten or more. The chain is built from TRBV7-6 and TRBJ2-7, with D perhaps matching TRBD1 (6 bases). CDR1 and CDR2 from the germline V gene are SGHVS and FNYEAQ. The length of the CDR3 is 15 residues. V lost 2 bases to trimming and J lost 4 bases, with 15 bases between them. As DNA, the CDR3 is TGTGCCAGCAGCTTATTTCCCAGGGGTGGATACGAGCAGTACTTC. It yields the protein CASSLFPRGGYEQYF.

This clonotype was found many times. The V and J genes are TRBV5-1 and TRBJ2-2; D not resolved. The germline V gene has CDR1 SGHRS and CDR2 YFSETQ. The CDR3 is 12 residues long. V lost 4 bases to trimming and J lost 6 bases, with 7 bases between them. CDR3 sequence reads: CASSIVPGELFF. Here the CDR3 DNA reads TGCGCCAGCAGCATTGTTCCCGGGGAGCTGTTTTTT.

The sample holds many counts of this clonotype. V usage is TRBV12-3 or TRBV12-4 and J usage is TRBJ1-5, with D unresolved. V lost 5 bases to trimming and J lost 2 bases, with 16 bases between them. CDR3 length: 16 amino acids. The CDR3 nucleotides read TGTGCCAGCAGTCCTAGCCCCTTGGGAGGCAATCAGCCCCAGCATTTT. Translation gives CASSPSPLGGNQPQHF.

Many counts were recorded for this clonotype. CDR3 bases: TGTGCCAGCAGCCCAGGGCTGACGGGCTCCTACGAGCAGTACTTC. It encodes CASSPGLTGSYEQYF. V is TRBV7-8 and J is TRBJ2-7, with D maybe TRBD1 (5 bases). This CDR3 spans 15 amino acids. Trimming pared 5 bases from V and 0 bases from J, leaving 14 bases between. Germline V gene sequence: CDR1 SGHVS, CDR2 FQNEAQ.

The gene calls are TRBV18 and TRBJ2-7; 11 positions agree with TRBD1. Germline V lookup: CDR1 KGHSH, CDR2 LQKENI. The CDR3 runs to 15 residues. The ends lost 6 bases at V and 2 bases at J; junction bases unmatched: 6. The DNA of the CDR3 is TGTGCCAGCTCGCGGGGACAGGGGGTAACCTACGAGCAGTACTTC. Protein sequence: CASSRGQGVTYEQYF.

In this sample, this clonotype turned up many times. J is TRBJ2-1 and V is TRBV20-1; 10 bases line up with TRBD1. The CDR3 is made up of 14 amino acids. Unmatched junction bases numbered 5, after V lost 1 base and J lost 8 bases. Germline lookup yields CDR1 DFQATT and CDR2 SNEGSKA (reference sequence). For the CDR3, the DNA is TGCAGTGCTAGAGGGGGACAGGGGTGGGATGAGCAGTTCTTC. Its translation: CSARGGQGWDEQFF.

This clonotype came up many times. The V and J genes are TRBV6-5 and TRBJ2-6; D may be TRBD2 (6 bases). The CDR3 sequence is 17 residues long. V was clipped by 2 bases and J by 2 bases, with 13 bases between them. CDR1 is MNHEY, CDR2 SVGAGI, per germline. The DNA for the CDR3 is TGTGCCAGCAGTTACGCGGGGTCCGGAGCTGGGGCCAACGTCCTGACTTTC. It translates to CASSYAGSGAGANVLTF.

This clonotype was seen many times. The chain combines TRBV13 with TRBJ2-7, with 7 bases lining up with TRBD1. After removal of 3 bases from V and 2 bases from J, the junction contained 4 bases not matched to a gene. Germline CDR1 PRHDT, CDR2 FYEKMQ (reference sequence). This CDR3 is built from 14 residues. CDR3 residues: CASSFGTDTYEQYF. The DNA of the CDR3 is TGTGCCAGCAGCTTCGGGACAGACACCTACGAGCAGTACTTC.

This clonotype was detected many times. The chain couples TRBV9 to TRBJ2-1, with D perhaps matching TRBD2 (6 bases). There are 16 residues in the CDR3. In germline, CDR1 is SGDLS, CDR2 YYNGEE. Deletions cut 0 bases from V and 4 bases from J, with 14 bases between. The CDR3 bases are TGTGCCAGCAGCGTAGAGGGTAGCGGAGGGTACAATGAGCAGTTCTTC. Protein: CASSVEGSGGYNEQFF. Drawing the rest from reference TRBV9 and TRBJ2-1, the complete variable domain is DSGVTQTPKHLITATGQRVTLRCSPRSGDLSVYWYQQSLDQGLQFLIQYYNGEERAKGNILERFSAQQFPDLHSELNLSSLELGDSALYFCASSVEGSGGYNEQFFGPGTRLTVL.

This clonotype has at least ten counts. The rearrangement links TRBV29-1 to TRBJ1-1; 12 bases agree with TRBD1. The V and J ends lost 4 bases and 1 base, in that order; junction bases with no gene match: 13. CDR3 size: 18 residues. Germline V lookup: CDR1 SQVTM, CDR2 ANQGSEA. As DNA, the CDR3 is TGCAGCGTTGCCCCCTACCGGGACAGGGGGCTTCGGAACACTGAAGCTTTCTTT. Protein: CSVAPYRDRGLRNTEAFF.

This clonotype was detected ten times or more. The chain joins TRBV11-2 to TRBJ2-7; D possibly uses TRBD1 or TRBD2 (6 bases each). With 3 bases removed from V and 3 bases from J, the gap between germline ends came to 18 bases. This CDR3 has 16 amino acids. From germline, CDR1 is SGHAT and CDR2 FQNNGV. CDR3 amino acids: CASSFRSRGVFYEQYF. The CDR3 DNA reads TGTGCCAGCAGCTTTAGATCAAGGGGGGTTTTCTACGAGCAGTACTTC.

This clonotype was counted many times. This chain joins TRBV27 and TRBJ1-2; perhaps TRBD1 as D (5 bases). Trimming shortened V by 5 bases and J by 2 bases, and 12 bases separated the two germline ends. CDR1 and CDR2 from the germline V gene are MNHEY and SMNVEV (reference sequence). CDR3 length: 14 amino acids. CDR3 amino acids: CASSSNRINYGYTF. CDR3 bases: TGTGCCAGCAGTAGCAACAGGATAAACTATGGCTACACCTTC.

To note about this clonotype: This clone may be a read error of a much larger clone one base away. The CDR3 is CAISELARYEQNF. The CDR3 coding sequence is TGTGCCATCAGCGAACTAGCGCGCTACGAGCAGAACTTC. This chain links TRBV10-3 with TRBJ2-7; 7 bases match TRBD2. This CDR3 is built from 13 residues. Germline assignment: CDR1 ENHRY and CDR2 SYGVKD.

This clonotype was counted many times. The gene calls are TRBV29-1 and TRBJ2-4; D is unresolved. The V gene's germline CDR1 is SQVTM and CDR2 ANQGSEA. Trimming pared 4 bases from V and 5 bases from J, leaving 12 bases between. CDR3 length equals 13 residues. Here the CDR3 DNA reads TGCAGCGTTGGGGCAGGCCCCGAAAACATTCAGTACTTC. This sequence encodes CSVGAGPENIQYF.

As regards this clonotype: Mismatch with germline at one junction end may stem from a read error. V is TRBV7-9 and J is TRBJ2-5; TRBD2 matches 7 bases. The CDR3 spans 14 residues. The germline gives CDR1 SEHNR, CDR2 FQNEAQ (reference sequence). The CDR3: CASSLVGGGETRYF. CDR3 nucleotide sequence: TGTGCCAGCAGCTTAGTGGGCGGGGGAGAGACCCGGTACTTC. Looking up the rest from reference TRBV7-9 and TRBJ2-5 gives the full variable domain: DTGVSQNPRHKITKRGQNVTFRCDPISEHNRLYWYRQTLGQGPEFLTYFQNEAQLEKSRLLSDRFSAERPKGSFSTLEIQRTEQGDSAMYLCASSLVGGGETRYFGPGTRLLVL.

This clonotype came up many times. The chain is built from TRBV30 and TRBJ1-2, with no clear D. V lost 5 bases and J lost 5, with 6 bases in between. Germline V gene lookup returns CDR1 GTSNPN and CDR2 SVGIG (reference sequence). The CDR3 has 10 amino acids. This CDR3 reads CAWRRYGYTF. The CDR3 region has the DNA TGTGCCTGGCGGCGTTATGGCTACACCTTC.

A remark on this clonotype: A read error is possible here, since a much larger clone lies one base away. The genes are TRBV29-1 and TRBJ2-1; D uncertain. The V end was cut by 8 bases, the J end by 2 bases, with 10 bases between. Germline CDR1 is SQVTM and CDR2 is ANQGSEA. This CDR3 spans 12 amino acids. The CDR3, as DNA: TGCAGCTTAGGACCCCCCTACAATGAGCAGTTCTTC. Its translation: CSLGPPYNEQFF.

The chain links TRBV20-1 to TRBJ1-1; 7 bases are a match to TRBD1. The CDR3 sequence is 14 residues long. V shed 4 bases, J shed 0 bases, and the junction held 5 bases outside the gene matches. The germline gives CDR1 DFQATT, CDR2 SNEGSKA (reference sequence). CDR3 sequence reads: CSAKRGQMNTEAFF. Written as DNA, the CDR3 is TGCAGTGCTAAGAGGGGACAGATGAACACTGAAGCTTTCTTT.

The chain recombines TRBV5-1 with TRBJ2-5; possible D gene TRBD2, 7 bases. Germline-derived CDR1 and CDR2 are SGHRS and YFSETQ. The CDR3 totals 14 residues. The V end lost 0 bases, the J end lost 5 bases, and 11 bases lay between the germline ends. In nucleotides, the CDR3 is TGCGCCAGCAGCTTGGTACAGGGAGGGGAGACCCAGTACTTC. The encoded protein is CASSLVQGGETQYF.